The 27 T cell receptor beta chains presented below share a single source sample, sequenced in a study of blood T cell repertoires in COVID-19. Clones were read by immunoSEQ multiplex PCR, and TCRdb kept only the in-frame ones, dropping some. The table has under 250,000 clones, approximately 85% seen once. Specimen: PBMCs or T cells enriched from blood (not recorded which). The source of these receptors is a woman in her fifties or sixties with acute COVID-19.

CDR3 DNA sequence: TGTGCCAGTAGCCCCACAGGGCGCACTGAAGCTTTCTTT. Amino acid sequence: CASSPTGRTEAFF. The chain joins TRBV19 to TRBJ1-1; D is possibly TRBD1 (6 bases). The germline V gene has CDR1 LNHDA and CDR2 SQIVND (reference sequence). CDR3 length equals 13 residues. V was shortened by 6 bases and J by 4 bases, with 12 bases between the two germline ends. The whole variable domain, filled in from reference TRBV19 and TRBJ1-1, reads DGGITQSPKYLFRKEGQNVTLSCEQNLNHDAMYWYRQDPGQGLRLIYYSQIVNDFQKGDIAEGYSVSREKKESFPLTVTSAQKNPTAFYLCASSPTGRTEAFFGQGTRLTVV.

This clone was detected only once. The CDR3 reads CASSRSRGAETQYF. The CDR3 DNA follows: TGTGCCAGCAGCCGATCCAGGGGGGCTGAGACCCAGTACTTC. The V and J genes are TRBV13 and TRBJ2-5; D may be TRBD1 (7 bases). This CDR3 has 14 amino acids. Germline V CDR1 and CDR2: PRHDT, FYEKMQ (reference sequence). V was clipped by 5 bases and J by 5 bases, with 15 bases between them.

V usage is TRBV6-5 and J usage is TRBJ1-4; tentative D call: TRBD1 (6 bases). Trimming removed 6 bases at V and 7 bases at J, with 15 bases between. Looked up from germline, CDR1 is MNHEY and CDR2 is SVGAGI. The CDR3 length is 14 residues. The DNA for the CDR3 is TGTGCCAGCAGGCTAGGGGGTGAAAGTGAAAAACTGTTTTTT. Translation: CASRLGGESEKLFF.

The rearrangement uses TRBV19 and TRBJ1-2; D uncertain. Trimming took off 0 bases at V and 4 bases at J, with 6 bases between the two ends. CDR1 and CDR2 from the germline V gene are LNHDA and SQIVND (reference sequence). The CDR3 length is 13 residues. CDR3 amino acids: CASSIESIYGYTF. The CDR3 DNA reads TGTGCCAGTAGTATAGAATCCATCTATGGCTACACCTTC. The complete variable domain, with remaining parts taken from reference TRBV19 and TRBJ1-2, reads DGGITQSPKYLFRKEGQNVTLSCEQNLNHDAMYWYRQDPGQGLRLIYYSQIVNDFQKGDIAEGYSVSREKKESFPLTVTSAQKNPTAFYLCASSIESIYGYTFGSGTRLTVV.

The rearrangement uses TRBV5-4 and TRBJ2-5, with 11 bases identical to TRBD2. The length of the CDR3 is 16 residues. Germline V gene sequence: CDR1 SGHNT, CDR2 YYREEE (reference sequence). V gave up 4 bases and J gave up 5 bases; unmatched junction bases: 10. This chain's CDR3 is CASSPGLAGKRETQYF. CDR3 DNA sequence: TGTGCCAGCAGCCCAGGACTAGCGGGCAAGAGGGAGACCCAGTACTTC.

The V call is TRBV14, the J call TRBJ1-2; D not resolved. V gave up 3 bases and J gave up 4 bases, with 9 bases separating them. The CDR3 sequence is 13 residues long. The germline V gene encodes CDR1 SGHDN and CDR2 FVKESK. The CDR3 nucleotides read TGTGCCAGCAGCCAGGGCAGGATCTATGGCTACACCTTC. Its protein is CASSQGRIYGYTF.

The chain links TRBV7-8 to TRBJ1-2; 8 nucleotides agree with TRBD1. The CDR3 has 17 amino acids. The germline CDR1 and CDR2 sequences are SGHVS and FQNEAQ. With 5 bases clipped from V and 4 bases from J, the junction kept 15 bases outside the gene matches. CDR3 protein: CASSLGTGPPGIYGYTF. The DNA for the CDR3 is TGTGCCAGCAGCCTCGGGACAGGCCCACCCGGGATCTATGGCTACACCTTC.

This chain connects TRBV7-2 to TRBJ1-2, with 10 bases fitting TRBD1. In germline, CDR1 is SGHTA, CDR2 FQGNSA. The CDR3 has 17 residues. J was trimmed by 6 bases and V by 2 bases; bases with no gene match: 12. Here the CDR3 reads CASSLQPLTGGKNGYTF. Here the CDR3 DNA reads TGTGCCAGCAGCTTACAGCCCTTGACAGGGGGCAAAAATGGCTACACCTTC. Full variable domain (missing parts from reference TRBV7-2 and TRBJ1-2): GAGVSQSPSNKVTEKGKDVELRCDPISGHTALYWYRQSLGQGLEFLIYFQGNSAPDKSGLPSDRFSAERTGGSVSTLTIQRTQQEDSAVYLCASSLQPLTGGKNGYTFGSGTRLTVV.

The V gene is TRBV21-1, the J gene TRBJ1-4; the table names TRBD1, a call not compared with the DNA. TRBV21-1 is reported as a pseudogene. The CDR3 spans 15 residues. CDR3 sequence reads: CASSRRTGGGEKLFF. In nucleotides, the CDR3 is TGTGCCAGCAGCCGCCGGACAGGGGGCGGTGAAAAACTGTTTTTT.

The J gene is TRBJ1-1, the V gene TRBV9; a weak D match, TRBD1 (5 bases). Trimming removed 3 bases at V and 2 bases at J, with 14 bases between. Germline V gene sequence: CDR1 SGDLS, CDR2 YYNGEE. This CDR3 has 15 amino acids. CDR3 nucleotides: TGTGCCAGCAGCGCTGTAGGGGCTGTAAACACTGAAGCTTTCTTT. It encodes CASSAVGAVNTEAFF.

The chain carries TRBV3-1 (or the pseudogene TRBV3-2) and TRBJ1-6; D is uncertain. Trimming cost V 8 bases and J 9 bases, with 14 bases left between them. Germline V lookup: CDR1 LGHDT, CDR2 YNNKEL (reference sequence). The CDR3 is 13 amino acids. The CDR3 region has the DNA TGTGCCAGCTCTTCCACGATACTTTCACCCCTCCACTTT. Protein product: CASSSTILSPLHF.

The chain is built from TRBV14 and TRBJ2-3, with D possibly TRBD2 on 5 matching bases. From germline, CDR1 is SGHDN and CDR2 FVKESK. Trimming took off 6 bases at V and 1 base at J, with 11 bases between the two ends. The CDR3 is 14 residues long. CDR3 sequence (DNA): TGTGCCAGCAGTTCTCGGGGAGGCACAGATACGCAGTATTTT. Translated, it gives CASSSRGGTDTQYF. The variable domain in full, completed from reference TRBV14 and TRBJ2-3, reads EAGVTQFPSHSVIEKGQTVTLRCDPISGHDNLYWYRRVMGKEIKFLLHFVKESKQDESGMPNNRFLAERTGGTYSTLKVQPAELEDSGVYFCASSSRGGTDTQYFGPGTRLTVL.

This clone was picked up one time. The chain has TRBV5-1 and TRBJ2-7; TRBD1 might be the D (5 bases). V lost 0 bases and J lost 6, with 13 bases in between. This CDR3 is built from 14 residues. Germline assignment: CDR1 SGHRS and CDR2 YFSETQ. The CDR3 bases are TGCGCCAGCAGCTTGGCCCACGAAAGGGGCGAGCAGTACTTC. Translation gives CASSLAHERGEQYF.

The CDR3 spells CAISDSGGAIYEQYF. The CDR3 coding sequence is TGTGCCATCAGTGACAGCGGGGGGGCGATCTACGAGCAGTACTTC. The chain employs TRBV10-3 and TRBJ2-7, with 10 bases fitting TRBD2. Germline V gene sequence: CDR1 ENHRY, CDR2 SYGVKD. J lost 3 bases, V lost 3 bases, and 5 bases had no gene match. This CDR3 comprises 15 residues.

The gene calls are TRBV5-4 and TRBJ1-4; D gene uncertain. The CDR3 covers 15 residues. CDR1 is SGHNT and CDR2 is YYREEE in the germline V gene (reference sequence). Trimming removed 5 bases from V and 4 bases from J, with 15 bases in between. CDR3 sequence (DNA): TGTGCCAGCAGACCGGGAGGAGAGGGTAATGAAAAACTGTTTTTT. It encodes CASRPGGEGNEKLFF. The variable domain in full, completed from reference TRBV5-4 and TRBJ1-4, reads ETGVTQSPTHLIKTRGQQVTLRCSSQSGHNTVSWYQQALGQGPQFIFQYYREEENGRGNFPPRFSGLQFPNYSSELNVNALELDDSALYLCASRPGGEGNEKLFFGSGTQLSVL.

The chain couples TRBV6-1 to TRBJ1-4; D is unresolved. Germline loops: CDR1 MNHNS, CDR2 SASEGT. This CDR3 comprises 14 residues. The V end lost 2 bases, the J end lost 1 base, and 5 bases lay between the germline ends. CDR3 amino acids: CASSEYITNEKLFF. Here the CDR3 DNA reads TGTGCCAGCAGTGAATATATAACTAATGAAAAACTGTTTTTT.

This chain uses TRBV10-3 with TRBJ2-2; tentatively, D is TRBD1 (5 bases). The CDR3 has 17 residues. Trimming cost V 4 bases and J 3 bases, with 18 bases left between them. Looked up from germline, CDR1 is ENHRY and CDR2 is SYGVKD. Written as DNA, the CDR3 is TGTGCCATCAGTGGGATCCGAGACAGCTTGGACACCGGGGAGCTGTTTTTT. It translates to CAISGIRDSLDTGELFF.

In DNA, the CDR3 is TGTGCCAGCAGTTTAACTCGACAGGGATGGGCTGAAGCTTTCTTT. It codes for CASSLTRQGWAEAFF. The chain is built from TRBV27 and TRBJ1-1, with TRBD1 matching 7 bases. Trimming removed 2 bases from V and 6 bases from J; junction bases left unmatched: 9. The CDR3 runs to 15 residues. Per germline, CDR1 MNHEY and CDR2 SMNVEV (reference sequence).

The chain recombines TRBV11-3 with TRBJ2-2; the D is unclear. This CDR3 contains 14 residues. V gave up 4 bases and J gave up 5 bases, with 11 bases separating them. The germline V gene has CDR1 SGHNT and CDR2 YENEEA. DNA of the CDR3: TGTGCCAGCAGCTCCGGCGGTCGTACCGGGGAGCTGTTTTTT. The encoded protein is CASSSGGRTGELFF.

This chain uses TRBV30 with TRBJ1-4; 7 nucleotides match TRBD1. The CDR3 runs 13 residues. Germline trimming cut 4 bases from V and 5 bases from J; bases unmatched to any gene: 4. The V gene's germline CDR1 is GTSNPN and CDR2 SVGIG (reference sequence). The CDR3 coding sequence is TGTGCCTGGATGGCAGGGGGAAATGAAAAACTGTTTTTT. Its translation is CAWMAGGNEKLFF.

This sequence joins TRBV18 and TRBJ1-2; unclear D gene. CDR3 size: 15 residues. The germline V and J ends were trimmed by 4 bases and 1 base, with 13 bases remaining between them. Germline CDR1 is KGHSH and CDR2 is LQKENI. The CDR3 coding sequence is TGTGCCAGCTCACGCGGTGAGGGATTTAACTATGGCTACACCTTC. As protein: CASSRGEGFNYGYTF.

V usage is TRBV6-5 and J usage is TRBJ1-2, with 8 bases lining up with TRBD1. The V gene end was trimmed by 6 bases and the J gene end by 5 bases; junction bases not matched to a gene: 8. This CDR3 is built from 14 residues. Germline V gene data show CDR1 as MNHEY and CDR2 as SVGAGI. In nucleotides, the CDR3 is TGTGCCAGCAGCGTAACAGGGGGAGAATATGGCTACACCTTC. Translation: CASSVTGGEYGYTF.

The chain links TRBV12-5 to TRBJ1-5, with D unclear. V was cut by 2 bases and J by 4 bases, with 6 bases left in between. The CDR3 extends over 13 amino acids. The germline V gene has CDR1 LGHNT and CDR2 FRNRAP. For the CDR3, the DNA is TGTGCTAGTGGTTTGACAGAAAATCAGCCCCAGCATTTT. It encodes CASGLTENQPQHF.

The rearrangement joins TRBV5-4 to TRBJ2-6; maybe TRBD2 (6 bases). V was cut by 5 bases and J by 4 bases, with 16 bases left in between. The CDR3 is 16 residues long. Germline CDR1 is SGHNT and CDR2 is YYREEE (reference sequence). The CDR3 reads CASSAGGSAGANVLTF. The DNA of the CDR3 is TGTGCCAGCAGTGCTGGGGGGAGTGCAGGGGCCAACGTCCTGACTTTC.

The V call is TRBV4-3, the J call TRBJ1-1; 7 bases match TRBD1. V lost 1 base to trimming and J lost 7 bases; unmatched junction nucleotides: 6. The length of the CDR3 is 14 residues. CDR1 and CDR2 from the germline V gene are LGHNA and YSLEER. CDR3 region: CASSQAGGRGEAFF. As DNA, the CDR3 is TGCGCCAGCAGCCAAGCAGGGGGAAGGGGTGAAGCTTTCTTT.

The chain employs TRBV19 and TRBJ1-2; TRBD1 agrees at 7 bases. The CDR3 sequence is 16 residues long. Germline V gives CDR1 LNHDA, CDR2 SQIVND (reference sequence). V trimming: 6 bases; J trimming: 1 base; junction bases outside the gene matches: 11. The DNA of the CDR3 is TGTGCCAGTAGCCGATACGGGACAGAGAATAACTATGGCTACACCTTC. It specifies CASSRYGTENNYGYTF.

In DNA, the CDR3 is TGTGCCAGCACCAAGGGGAGGGGCGGAGGGACATCGGACGCTGAAGCTTTCTTT. This gives the protein CASTKGRGGGTSDAEAFF. This sequence joins TRBV21-1 and TRBJ1-1. TRBV21-1 is a documented pseudogene. The length of the CDR3 is 18 residues.